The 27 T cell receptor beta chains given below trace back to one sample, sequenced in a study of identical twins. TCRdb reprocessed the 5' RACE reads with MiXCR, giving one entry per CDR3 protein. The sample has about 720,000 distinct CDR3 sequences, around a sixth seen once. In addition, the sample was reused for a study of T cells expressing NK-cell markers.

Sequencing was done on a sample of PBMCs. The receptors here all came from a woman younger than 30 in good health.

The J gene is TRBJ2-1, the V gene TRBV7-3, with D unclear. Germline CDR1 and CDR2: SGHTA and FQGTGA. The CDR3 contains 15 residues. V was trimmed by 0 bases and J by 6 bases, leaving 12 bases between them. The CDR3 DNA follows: TGTGCCAGCAGCTTAACGTTTCAAGCGTTCAATGAGCAGTTCTTC. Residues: CASSLTFQAFNEQFF.

The CDR3 region has the DNA TGTGCCAGCAGCCGACGTAGCGGGAGCTTTTTACGGAATGAGCAGTTCTTC. Protein sequence: CASSRRSGSFLRNEQFF. This chain uses TRBV5-5 with TRBJ2-1; 9 bases match TRBD2. The germline V gene has CDR1 SGHKS and CDR2 YYEKEE (reference sequence). V trimming: 4 bases; J trimming: 7 bases; junction bases outside the gene matches: 15. This CDR3 comprises 17 residues.

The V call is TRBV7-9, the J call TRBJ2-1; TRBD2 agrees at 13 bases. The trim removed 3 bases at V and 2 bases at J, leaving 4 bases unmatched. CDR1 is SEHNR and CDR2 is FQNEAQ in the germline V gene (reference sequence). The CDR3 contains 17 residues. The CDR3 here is CASSLIGLAGAYNEQFF. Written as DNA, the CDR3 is TGTGCCAGCAGCTTGATCGGACTAGCGGGGGCCTACAATGAGCAGTTCTTC.

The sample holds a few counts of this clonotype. The chain's CDR3 is CASSLGQARTRSSYEQYF. The CDR3 DNA sequence: TGTGCCAGCAGCCTTGGACAGGCACGGACTAGGAGCTCCTACGAGCAGTACTTC. The chain is built from TRBV12-3 or TRBV12-4 and TRBJ2-7; D possibly matches TRBD1 or TRBD2 (7 bases each). The V gene lost 6 bases and the J gene lost 0 bases, with 24 bases spanning the gap. The CDR3 is made up of 18 amino acids.

CDR3 sequence: CASSSPNGQGNTGELFF. The CDR3 DNA follows: TGTGCCAGCAGCTCCCCAAACGGGCAGGGGAACACCGGGGAGCTGTTTTTT. This chain connects TRBV21-1 to TRBJ2-2; the D call of TRBD1 is as the table states it, not checked on the DNA. TRBV21-1 is flagged as a pseudogene. This CDR3 comprises 17 residues.

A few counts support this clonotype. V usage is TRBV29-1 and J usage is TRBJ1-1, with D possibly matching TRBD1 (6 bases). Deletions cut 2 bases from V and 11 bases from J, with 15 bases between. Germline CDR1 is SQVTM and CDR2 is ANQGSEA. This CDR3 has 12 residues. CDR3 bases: TGCAGCGTTGAAATCTTAGGGGGAGGTGCTTTCTTT. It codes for CSVEILGGGAFF.

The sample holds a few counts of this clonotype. CDR3 bases: TGCAGTGCTAGAGATAAGGGACTAGCGGTTAGCACAGATACGCAGTATTTT. Encoded protein: CSARDKGLAVSTDTQYF. V is TRBV20-1 and J is TRBJ2-3, with TRBD2 matching over 11 bases. This CDR3 comprises 17 residues. With V trimmed by 0 bases and J by 0 bases, 5 bases remained unmatched. The germline V gene encodes CDR1 DFQATT and CDR2 SNEGSKA (reference sequence).

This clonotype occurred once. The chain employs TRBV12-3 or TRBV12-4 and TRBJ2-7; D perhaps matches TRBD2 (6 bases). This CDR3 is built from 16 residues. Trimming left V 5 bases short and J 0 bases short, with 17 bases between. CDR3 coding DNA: TGTGCCAGCAGTCCCATTAGCGTGGAGGGCTCCTACGAGCAGTACTTC. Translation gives CASSPISVEGSYEQYF.

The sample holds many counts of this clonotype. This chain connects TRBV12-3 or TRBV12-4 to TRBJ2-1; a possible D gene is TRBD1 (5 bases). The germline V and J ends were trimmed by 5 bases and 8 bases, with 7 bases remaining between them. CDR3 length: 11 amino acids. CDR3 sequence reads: CASSQGDEQFF. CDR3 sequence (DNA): TGTGCCAGCAGTCAGGGCGATGAGCAGTTCTTC.

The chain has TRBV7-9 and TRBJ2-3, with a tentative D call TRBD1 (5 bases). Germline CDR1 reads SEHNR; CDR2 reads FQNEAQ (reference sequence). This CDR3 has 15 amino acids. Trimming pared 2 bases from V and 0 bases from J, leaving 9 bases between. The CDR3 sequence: CASSLIRASTDTQYF. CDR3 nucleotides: TGTGCCAGCAGCTTAATCAGGGCGAGCACAGATACGCAGTATTTT.

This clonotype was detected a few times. In nucleotides, the CDR3 is TGTGCCAGCAGCAGACGATCGGAACCTGTATCGGAGACCCAGTACTTC. Its translation is CASSRRSEPVSETQYF. This rearrangement joins TRBV21-1 to TRBJ2-5; the table gives TRBD1 as D, unverified against the DNA. TRBV21-1 is designated a pseudogene. This CDR3 has 16 amino acids.

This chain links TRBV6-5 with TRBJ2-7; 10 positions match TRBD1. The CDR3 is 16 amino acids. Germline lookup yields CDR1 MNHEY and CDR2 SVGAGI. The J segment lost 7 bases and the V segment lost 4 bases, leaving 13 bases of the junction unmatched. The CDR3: CASSSLPGQGSGEQYF. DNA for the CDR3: TGTGCCAGCAGTTCCCTCCCGGGACAGGGGAGTGGGGAGCAGTACTTC.

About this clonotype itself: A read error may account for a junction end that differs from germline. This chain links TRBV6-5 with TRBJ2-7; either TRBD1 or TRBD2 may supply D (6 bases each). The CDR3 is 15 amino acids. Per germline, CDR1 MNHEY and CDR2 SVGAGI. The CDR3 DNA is TGTGCCAGCAGTTACACGACAGGACTACCCTACAAGCAGTACTTC. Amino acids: CASSYTTGLPYKQYF.

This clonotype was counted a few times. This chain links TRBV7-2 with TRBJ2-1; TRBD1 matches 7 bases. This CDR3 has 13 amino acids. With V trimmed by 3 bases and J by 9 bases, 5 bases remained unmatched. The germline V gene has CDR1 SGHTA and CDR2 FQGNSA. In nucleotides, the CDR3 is TGTGCCAGCAGCTTTGGACAGGATAGTGAGCAGTTCTTC. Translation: CASSFGQDSEQFF.

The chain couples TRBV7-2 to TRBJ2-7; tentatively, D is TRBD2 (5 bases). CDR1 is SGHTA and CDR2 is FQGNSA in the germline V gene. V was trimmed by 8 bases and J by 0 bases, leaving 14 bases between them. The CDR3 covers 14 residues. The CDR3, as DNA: TGTGCCAGCGCCTTGGGCGGAGGCTCCTACGAGCAGTACTTC. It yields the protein CASALGGGSYEQYF.

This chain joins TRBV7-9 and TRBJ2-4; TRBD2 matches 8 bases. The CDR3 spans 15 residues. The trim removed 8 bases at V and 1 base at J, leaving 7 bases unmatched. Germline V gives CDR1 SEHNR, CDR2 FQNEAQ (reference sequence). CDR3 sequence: CASGREGGAKNIQYF. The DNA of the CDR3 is TGTGCCAGCGGCCGGGAGGGCGGGGCCAAAAACATTCAGTACTTC. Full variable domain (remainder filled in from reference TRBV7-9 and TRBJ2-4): DTGVSQNPRHKITKRGQNVTFRCDPISEHNRLYWYRQTLGQGPEFLTYFQNEAQLEKSRLLSDRFSAERPKGSFSTLEIQRTEQGDSAMYLCASGREGGAKNIQYFGAGTRLSVL.

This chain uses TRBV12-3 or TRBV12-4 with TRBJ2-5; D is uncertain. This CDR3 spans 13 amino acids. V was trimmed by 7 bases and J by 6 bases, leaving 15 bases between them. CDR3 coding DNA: TGTGCCAGCAATGGCGACGCCTCCAAGACCCAGTACTTC. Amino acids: CASNGDASKTQYF.

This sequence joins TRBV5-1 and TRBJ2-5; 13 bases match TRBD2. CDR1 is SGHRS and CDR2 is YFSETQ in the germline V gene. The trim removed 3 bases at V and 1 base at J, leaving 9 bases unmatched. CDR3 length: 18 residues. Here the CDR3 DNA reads TGCGCCAGCAGCTGGGGGGCCCGACTAGCGGGGGGCCAAGAGACCCAGTACTTC. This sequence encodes CASSWGARLAGGQETQYF. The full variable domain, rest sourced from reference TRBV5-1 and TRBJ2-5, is KAGVTQTPRYLIKTRGQQVTLSCSPISGHRSVSWYQQTPGQGLQFLFEYFSETQRNKGNFPGRFSGRQFSNSRSEMNVSTLELGDSALYLCASSWGARLAGGQETQYFGPGTRLLVL.

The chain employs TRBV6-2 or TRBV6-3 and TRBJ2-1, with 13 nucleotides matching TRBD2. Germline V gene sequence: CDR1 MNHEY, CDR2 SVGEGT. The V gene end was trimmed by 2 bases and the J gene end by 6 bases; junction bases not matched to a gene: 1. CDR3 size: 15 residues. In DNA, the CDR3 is TGTGCCAGCAGTTACAGGACTAGCGGGAGCAATGAGCAGTTCTTC. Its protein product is CASSYRTSGSNEQFF.

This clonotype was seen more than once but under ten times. DNA for the CDR3: TGTGCCAGCGCCCGTGACAGGGGCGCTGAAGCTTTCTTT. Protein: CASARDRGAEAFF. V gene TRBV10-3 combines with J gene TRBJ1-1; 8 bases map to TRBD1. CDR1 is ENHRY, CDR2 SYGVKD, per germline. V gave up 10 bases and J gave up 6 bases; unmatched junction bases: 10. The CDR3 extends over 13 amino acids.

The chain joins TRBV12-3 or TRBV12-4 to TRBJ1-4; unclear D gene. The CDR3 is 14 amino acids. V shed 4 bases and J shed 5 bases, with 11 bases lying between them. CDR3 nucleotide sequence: TGTGCCAGCAGTTCTCGACGGGAGAATGAAAAACTGTTTTTT. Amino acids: CASSSRRENEKLFF.

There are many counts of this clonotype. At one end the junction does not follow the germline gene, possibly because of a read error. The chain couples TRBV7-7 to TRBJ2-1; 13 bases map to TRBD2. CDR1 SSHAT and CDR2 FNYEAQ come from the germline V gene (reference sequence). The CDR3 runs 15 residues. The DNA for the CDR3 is TGTGCTAGCAGCTTAGAGGGACTAGCGGGGAACGAGCAGTTCTTC. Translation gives CASSLEGLAGNEQFF.

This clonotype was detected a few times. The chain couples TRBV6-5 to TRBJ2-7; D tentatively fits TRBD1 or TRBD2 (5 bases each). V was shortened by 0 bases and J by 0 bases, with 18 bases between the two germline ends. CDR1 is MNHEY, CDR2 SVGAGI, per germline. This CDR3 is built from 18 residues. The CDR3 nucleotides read TGTGCCAGCAGTTACTCGAAATATACGGGGCCTTCCTCCTACGAGCAGTACTTC. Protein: CASSYSKYTGPSSYEQYF.

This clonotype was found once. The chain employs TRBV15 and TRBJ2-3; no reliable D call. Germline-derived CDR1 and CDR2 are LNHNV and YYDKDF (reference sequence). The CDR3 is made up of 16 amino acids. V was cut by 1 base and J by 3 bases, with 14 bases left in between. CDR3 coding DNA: TGTGCCACCAGCAGAGTATTGGGGATTCAGACAGATACGCAGTATTTT. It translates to CATSRVLGIQTDTQYF.

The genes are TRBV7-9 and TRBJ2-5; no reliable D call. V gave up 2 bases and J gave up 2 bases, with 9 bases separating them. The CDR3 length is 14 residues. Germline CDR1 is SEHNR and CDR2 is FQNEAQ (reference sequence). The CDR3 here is CASSLFRAQETQYF. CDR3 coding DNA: TGTGCCAGCAGCTTATTTAGGGCTCAAGAGACCCAGTACTTC.

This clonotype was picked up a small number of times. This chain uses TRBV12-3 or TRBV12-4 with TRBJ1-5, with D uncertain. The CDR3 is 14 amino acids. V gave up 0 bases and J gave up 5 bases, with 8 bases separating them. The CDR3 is CASSLAVIDQPQHF. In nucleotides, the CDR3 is TGTGCCAGCAGTTTAGCAGTGATCGATCAGCCCCAGCATTTT.

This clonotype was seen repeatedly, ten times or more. The CDR3 here is CASSRGDSGSPQHF. The CDR3 DNA sequence: TGTGCCAGCAGTCGGGGAGATTCGGGGTCCCCCCAGCATTTT. V is TRBV6-1 and J is TRBJ1-5; unclear D gene. The CDR3 is 14 residues long. Germline CDR1 MNHNS, CDR2 SASEGT. The V end lost 5 bases, the J end lost 10 bases, and 18 bases lay between the germline ends.